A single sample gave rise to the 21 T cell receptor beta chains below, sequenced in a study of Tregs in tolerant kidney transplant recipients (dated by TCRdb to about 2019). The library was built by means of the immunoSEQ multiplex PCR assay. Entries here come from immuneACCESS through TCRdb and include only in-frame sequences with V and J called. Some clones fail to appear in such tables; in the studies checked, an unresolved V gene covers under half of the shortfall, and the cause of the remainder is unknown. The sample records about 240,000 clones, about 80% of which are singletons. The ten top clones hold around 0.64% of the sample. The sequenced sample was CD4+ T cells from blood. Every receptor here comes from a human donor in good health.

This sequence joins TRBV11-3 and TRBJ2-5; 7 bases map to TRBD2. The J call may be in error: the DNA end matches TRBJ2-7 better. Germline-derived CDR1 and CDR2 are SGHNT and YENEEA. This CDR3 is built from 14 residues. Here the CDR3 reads CASGKGGSSYEQYF. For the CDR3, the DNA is TGTGCCAGCGGGAAGGGCGGGAGTTCCTACGAGCAGTACTTC.

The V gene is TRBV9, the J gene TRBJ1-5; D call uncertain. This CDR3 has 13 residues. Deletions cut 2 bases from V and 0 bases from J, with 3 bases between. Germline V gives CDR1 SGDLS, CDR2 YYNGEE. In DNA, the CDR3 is TGTGCCAGCAGCGTTAATAGCAATCAGCCCCAGCATTTT. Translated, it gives CASSVNSNQPQHF.

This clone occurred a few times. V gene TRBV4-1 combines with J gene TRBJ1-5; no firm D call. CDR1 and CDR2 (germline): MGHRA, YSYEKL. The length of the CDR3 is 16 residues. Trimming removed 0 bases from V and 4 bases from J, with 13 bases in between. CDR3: CASSQDETKGNQPQHF. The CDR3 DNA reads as TGCGCCAGCAGCCAAGATGAAACCAAGGGAAATCAGCCCCAGCATTTT.

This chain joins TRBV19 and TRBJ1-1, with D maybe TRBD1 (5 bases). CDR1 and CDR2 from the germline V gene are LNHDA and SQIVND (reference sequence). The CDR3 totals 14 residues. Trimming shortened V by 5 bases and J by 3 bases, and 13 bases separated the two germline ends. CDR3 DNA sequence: TGTGCCAGTAGTGGAGGAGGGGTGTACACTGAAGCTTTCTTT. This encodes CASSGGGVYTEAFF.

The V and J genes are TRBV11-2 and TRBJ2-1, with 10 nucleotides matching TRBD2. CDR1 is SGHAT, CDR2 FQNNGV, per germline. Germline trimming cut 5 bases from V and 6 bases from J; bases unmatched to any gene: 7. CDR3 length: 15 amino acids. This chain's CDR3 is CASSPAGLATNEQFF. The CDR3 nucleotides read TGTGCCAGCAGCCCCGCGGGACTAGCGACCAATGAGCAGTTCTTC. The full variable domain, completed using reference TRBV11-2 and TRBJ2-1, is EAGVAQSPRYKIIEKRQSVAFWCNPISGHATLYWYQQILGQGPKLLIQFQNNGVVDDSQLPKDRFSAERLKGVDSTLKIQPAKLEDSAVYLCASSPAGLATNEQFFGPGTRLTVL.

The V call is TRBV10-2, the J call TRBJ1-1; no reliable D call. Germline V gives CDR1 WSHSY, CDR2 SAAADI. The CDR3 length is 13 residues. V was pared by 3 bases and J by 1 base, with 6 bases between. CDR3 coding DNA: TGCGCCAGCAGTGAAGCTGGGAACACTGAAGCTTTCTTT. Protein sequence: CASSEAGNTEAFF.

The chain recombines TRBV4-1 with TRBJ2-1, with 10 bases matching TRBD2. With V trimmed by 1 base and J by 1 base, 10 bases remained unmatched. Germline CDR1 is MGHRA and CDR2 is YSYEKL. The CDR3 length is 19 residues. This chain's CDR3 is CASSQGRLAGVRSYNEQFF. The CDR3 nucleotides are TGCGCCAGCAGCCAAGGGCGTCTAGCGGGAGTTCGGTCCTACAATGAGCAGTTCTTC.

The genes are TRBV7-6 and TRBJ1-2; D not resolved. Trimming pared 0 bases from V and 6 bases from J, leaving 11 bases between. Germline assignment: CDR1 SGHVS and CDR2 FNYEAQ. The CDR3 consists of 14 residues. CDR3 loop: CASSLAGPADGYTF. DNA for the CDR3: TGTGCCAGCAGCTTAGCTGGACCCGCGGATGGCTACACCTTC.

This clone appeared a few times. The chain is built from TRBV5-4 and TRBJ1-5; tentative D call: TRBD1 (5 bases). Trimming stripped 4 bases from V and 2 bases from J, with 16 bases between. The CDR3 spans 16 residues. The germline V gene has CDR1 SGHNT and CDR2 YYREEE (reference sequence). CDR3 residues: CASSKGNGGGNQPQHF. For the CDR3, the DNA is TGTGCCAGCAGCAAAGGCAATGGGGGGGGCAATCAGCCCCAGCATTTT.

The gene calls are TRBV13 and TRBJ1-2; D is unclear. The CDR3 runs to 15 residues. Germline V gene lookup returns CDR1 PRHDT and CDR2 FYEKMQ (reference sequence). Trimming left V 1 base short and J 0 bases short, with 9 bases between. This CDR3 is CASSLVAVPNYGYTF. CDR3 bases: TGTGCCAGCAGCTTAGTCGCCGTCCCTAACTATGGCTACACCTTC.

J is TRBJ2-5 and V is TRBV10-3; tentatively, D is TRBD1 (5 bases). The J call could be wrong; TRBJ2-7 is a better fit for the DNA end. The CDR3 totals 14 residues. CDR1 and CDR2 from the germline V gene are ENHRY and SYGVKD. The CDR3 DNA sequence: TGTGCCATCAGTGATCTTGCCAGGGTGTACGAGCAGTACTTC. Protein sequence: CAISDLARVYEQYF.

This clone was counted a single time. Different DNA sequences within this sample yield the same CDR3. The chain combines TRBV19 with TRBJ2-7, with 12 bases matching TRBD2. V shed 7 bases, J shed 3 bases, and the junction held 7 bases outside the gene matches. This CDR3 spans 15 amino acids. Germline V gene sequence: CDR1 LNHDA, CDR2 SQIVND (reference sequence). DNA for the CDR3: TGTGCCAGTACCCTAGCGGGAGGGGGGAACTACGAGCAGTACTTC. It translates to CASTLAGGGNYEQYF. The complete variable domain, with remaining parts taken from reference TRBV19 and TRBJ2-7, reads DGGITQSPKYLFRKEGQNVTLSCEQNLNHDAMYWYRQDPGQGLRLIYYSQIVNDFQKGDIAEGYSVSREKKESFPLTVTSAQKNPTAFYLCASTLAGGGNYEQYFGPGTRLTVT.

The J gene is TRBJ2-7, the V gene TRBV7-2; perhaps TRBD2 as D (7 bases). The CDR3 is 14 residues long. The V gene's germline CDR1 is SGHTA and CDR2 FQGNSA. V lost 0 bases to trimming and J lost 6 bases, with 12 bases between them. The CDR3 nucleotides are TGTGCCAGCAGCTTAGCGGGAGGGGGGCTCGAGCAGTACTTC. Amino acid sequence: CASSLAGGGLEQYF.

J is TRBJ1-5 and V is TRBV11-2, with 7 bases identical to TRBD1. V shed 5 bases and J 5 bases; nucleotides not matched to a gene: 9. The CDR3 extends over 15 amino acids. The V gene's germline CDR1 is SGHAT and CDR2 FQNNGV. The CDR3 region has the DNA TGTGCCAGCAGCCCGCGACAGGGTCGGGATCAGCCCCAGCATTTT. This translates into CASSPRQGRDQPQHF.

The CDR3 protein is CASSFGGTRNQPQHF. DNA for the CDR3: TGTGCCAGCAGTTTTGGGGGCACACGTAATCAGCCCCAGCATTTT. This chain uses TRBV27 with TRBJ1-5, with D maybe TRBD1 (6 bases). V lost 3 bases and J lost 4, with 13 bases in between. The CDR3 is 15 residues long. Germline V gene sequence: CDR1 MNHEY, CDR2 SMNVEV (reference sequence).

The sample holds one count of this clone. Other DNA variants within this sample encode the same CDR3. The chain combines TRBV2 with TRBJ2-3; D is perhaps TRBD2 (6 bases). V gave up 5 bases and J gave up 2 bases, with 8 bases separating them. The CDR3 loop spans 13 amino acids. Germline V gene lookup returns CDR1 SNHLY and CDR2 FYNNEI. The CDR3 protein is CASSWDSTDTQYF. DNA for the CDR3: TGTGCCAGCAGTTGGGACTCCACAGATACGCAGTATTTT.

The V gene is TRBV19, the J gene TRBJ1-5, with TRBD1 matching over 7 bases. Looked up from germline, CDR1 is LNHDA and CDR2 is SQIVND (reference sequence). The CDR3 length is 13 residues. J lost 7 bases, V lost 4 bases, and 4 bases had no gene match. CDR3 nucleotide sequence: TGTGCCAGTAGTACGACAGGGTCCCAGCCCCAGCATTTT. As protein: CASSTTGSQPQHF.

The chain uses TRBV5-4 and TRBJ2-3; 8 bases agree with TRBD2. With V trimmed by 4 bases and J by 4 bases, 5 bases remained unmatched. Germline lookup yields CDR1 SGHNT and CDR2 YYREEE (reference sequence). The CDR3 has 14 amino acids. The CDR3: CASSRGRGADTQYF. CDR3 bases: TGTGCCAGCAGCCGCGGGCGGGGGGCAGATACGCAGTATTTT.

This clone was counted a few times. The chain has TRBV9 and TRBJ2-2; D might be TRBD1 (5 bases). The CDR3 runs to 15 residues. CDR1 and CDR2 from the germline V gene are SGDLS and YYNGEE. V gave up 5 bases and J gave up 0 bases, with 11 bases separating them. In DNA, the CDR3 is TGTGCCAGCAGTGGGGCAGTTCCGAACACCGGGGAGCTGTTTTTT. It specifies CASSGAVPNTGELFF.

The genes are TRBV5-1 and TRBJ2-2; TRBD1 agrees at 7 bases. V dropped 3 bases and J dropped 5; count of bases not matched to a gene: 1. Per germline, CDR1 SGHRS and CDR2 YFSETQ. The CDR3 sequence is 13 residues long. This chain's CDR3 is CASSSQGTGELFF. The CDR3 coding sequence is TGCGCCAGCAGCTCACAGGGGACCGGGGAGCTGTTTTTT. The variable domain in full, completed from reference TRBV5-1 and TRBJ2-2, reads KAGVTQTPRYLIKTRGQQVTLSCSPISGHRSVSWYQQTPGQGLQFLFEYFSETQRNKGNFPGRFSGRQFSNSRSEMNVSTLELGDSALYLCASSSQGTGELFFGEGSRLTVL.

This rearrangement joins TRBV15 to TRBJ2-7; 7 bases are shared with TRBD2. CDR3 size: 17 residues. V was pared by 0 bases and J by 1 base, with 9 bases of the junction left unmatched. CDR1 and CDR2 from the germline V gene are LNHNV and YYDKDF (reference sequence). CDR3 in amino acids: CATSRDLGGVTSYEQYF. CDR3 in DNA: TGTGCCACCAGCAGAGATCTGGGGGGGGTCACATCCTACGAGCAGTACTTC.